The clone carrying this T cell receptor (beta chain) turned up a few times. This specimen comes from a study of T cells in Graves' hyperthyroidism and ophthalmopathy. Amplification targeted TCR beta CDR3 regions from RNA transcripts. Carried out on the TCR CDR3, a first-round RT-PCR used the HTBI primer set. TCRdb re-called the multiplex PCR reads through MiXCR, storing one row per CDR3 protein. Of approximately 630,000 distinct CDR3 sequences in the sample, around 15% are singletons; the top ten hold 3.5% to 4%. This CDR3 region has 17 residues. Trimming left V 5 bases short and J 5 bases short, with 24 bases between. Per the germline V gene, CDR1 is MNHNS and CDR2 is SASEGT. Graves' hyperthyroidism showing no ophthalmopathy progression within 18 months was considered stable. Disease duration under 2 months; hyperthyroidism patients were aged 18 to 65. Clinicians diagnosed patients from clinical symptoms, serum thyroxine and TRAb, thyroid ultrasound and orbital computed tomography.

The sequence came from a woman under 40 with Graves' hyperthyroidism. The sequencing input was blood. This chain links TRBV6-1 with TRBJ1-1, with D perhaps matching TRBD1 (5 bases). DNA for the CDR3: TGTGCCAGCAGTTGGGGGGGGGGATACCCAGGTAAAACTGAAGCTTTCTTT. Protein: CASSWGGGYPGKTEAFF.